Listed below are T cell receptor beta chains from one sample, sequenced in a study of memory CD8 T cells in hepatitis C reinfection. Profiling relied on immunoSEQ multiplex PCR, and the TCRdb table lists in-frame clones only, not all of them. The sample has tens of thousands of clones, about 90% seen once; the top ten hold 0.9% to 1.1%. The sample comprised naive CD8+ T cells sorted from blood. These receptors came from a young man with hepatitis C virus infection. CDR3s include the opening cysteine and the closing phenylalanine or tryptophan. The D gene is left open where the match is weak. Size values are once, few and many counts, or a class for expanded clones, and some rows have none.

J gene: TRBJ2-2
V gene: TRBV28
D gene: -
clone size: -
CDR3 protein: CASSFQHNTGELFF
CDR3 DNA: TGTGCCAGCAGTTTCCAACATAACACCGGGGAGCTGTTTTTT

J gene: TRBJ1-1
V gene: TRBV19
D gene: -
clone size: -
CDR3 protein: CASSILSGGSTEAFF
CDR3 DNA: TGTGCCAGTAGTATTCTGAGTGGAGGTTCCACTGAAGCTTTCTTT

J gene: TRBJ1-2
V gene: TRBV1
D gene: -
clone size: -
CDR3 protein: CTSSQERQENYGYTF
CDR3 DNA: TGCACCAGCAGCCAAGAGCGACAGGAGAACTATGGCTACACCTTC

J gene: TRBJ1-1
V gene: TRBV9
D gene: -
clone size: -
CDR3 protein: CASSMGPANPEAFF
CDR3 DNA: TGTGCCAGCAGCATGGGCCCTGCCAACCCCGAAGCTTTCTTT

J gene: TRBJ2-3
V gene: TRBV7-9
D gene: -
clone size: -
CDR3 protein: CASSNMGGAADTQYF
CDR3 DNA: TGTGCCAGCAGCAATATGGGGGGAGCCGCAGATACGCAGTATTTT

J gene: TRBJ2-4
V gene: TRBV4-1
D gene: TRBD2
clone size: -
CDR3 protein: CASSQDRTSGNIQYF
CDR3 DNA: TGCGCCAGCAGCCAAGACCGGACTAGCGGAAACATTCAGTACTTC

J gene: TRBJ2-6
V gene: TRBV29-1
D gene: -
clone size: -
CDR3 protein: CSVEDREAGANVLTF
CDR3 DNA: TGCAGCGTTGAAGATCGAGAGGCCGGGGCCAACGTCCTGACTTTC

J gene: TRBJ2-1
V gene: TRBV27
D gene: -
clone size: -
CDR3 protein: CASSNLNEQFF
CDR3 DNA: TGTGCCAGCAGCAATTTGAATGAGCAGTTCTTC

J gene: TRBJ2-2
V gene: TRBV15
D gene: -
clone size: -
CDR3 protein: CATSRDRYYTGELFF
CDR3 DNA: TGTGCCACCAGCAGAGATCGGTACTATACCGGGGAGCTGTTTTTT

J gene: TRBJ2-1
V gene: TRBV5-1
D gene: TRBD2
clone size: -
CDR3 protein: CASSLILAGENNEQFF
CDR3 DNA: TGCGCCAGCAGCTTGATTCTAGCGGGGGAAAACAATGAGCAGTTCTTC

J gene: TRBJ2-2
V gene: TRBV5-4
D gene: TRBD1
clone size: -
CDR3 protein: CASSFDRASTGELFF
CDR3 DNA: TGTGCCAGCAGCTTCGACAGGGCTAGCACCGGGGAGCTGTTTTTT

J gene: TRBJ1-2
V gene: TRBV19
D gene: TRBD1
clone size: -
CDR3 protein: CASSPGTVLGYTF
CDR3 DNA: TGTGCCAGTAGCCCCGGGACAGTGTTGGGCTACACCTTC

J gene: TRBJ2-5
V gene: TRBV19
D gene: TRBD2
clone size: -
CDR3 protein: CASSIGGGMETQYF
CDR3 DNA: TGTGCCAGTAGTATAGGCGGGGGGATGGAGACCCAGTACTTC

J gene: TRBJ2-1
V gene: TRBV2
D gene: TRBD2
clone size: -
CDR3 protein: CASSAGLAGYNEQFF
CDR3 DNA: TGTGCCAGCAGCGCCGGACTAGCGGGCTACAATGAGCAGTTCTTC

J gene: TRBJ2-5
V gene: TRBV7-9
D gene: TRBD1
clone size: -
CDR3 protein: CASSRRGEQGKWETQYF
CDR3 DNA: TGTGCCAGCAGCCGAAGAGGAGAACAGGGGAAGTGGGAGACCCAGTACTTC

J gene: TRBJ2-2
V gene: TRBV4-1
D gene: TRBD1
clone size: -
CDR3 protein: CASSSGGTGVTGELFF
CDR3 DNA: TGCGCCAGCAGCTCCGGAGGGACAGGGGTCACCGGGGAGCTGTTTTTT

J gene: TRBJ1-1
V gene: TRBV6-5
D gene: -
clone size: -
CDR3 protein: CASSLTGMNTEAFF
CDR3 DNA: TGTGCCAGCAGCCTGACAGGAATGAACACTGAAGCTTTCTTT

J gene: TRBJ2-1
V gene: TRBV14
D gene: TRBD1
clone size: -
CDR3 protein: CASSQETGYNEQFF
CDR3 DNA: TGTGCCAGCAGCCAAGAGACAGGGTACAATGAGCAGTTCTTC

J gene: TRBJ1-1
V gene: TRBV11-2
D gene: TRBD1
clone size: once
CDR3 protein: CASSLRAGTGDTEAFF
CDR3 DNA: TGTGCCAGCAGCTTAAGGGCCGGGACAGGGGACACTGAAGCTTTCTTT

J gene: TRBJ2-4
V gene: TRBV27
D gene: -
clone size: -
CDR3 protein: CASSPLGRKGDIQYF
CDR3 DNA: TGTGCCAGCAGTCCATTAGGACGTAAGGGGGACATTCAGTACTTC

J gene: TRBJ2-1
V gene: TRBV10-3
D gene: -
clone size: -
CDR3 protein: CAISEGPAGRQFF
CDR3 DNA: TGTGCCATCAGTGAAGGACCCGCGGGGAGGCAGTTCTTC

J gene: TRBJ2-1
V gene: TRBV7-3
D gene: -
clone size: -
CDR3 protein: CASSLNPGTYSYNEQFF
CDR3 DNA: TGTGCCAGCAGCCTAAACCCCGGGACTTATTCCTACAATGAGCAGTTCTTC

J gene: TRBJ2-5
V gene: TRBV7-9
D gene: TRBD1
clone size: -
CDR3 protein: CASRGQGEETQYF
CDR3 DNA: TGTGCCAGCAGGGGACAGGGGGAAGAGACCCAGTACTTC

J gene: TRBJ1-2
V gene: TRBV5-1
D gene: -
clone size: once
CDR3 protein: CASSLNGGVDGYTF
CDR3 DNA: TGCGCCAGCAGCTTGAACGGGGGGGTCGATGGCTACACCTTC

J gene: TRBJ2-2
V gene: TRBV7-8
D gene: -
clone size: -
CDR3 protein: CASSLLSVTGELFF
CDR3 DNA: TGTGCCAGCAGCTTACTTTCAGTTACCGGGGAGCTGTTTTTT

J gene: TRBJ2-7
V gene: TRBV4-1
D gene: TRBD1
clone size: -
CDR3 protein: CASSQSRDRQYEQYF
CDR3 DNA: TGCGCCAGCAGCCAATCCCGGGACAGACAATACGAGCAGTACTTC

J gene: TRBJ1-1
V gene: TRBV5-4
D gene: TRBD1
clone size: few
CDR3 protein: CASGAGGEAFF
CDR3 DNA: TGTGCCAGCGGGGCAGGGGGGGAAGCTTTCTTT

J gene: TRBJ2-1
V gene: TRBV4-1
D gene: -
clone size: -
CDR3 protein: CASSQDLGGYEQFF
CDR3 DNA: TGCGCCAGCAGCCAAGATCTTGGGGGGTATGAGCAGTTCTTC

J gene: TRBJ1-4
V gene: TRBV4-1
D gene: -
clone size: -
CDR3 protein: CASSQQTGQNEKLFF
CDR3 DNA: TGTGCCAGCAGCCAACAAACAGGCCAGAATGAAAAACTGTTTTTT

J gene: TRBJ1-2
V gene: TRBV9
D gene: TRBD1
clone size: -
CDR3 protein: CASSPGQGVGYGYTF
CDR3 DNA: TGTGCCAGCAGCCCAGGACAGGGAGTAGGCTATGGCTACACCTTC

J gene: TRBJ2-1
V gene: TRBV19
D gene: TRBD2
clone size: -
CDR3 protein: CASSTGLNEQFF
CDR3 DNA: TGTGCCAGTAGTACGGGACTAAATGAGCAGTTCTTC

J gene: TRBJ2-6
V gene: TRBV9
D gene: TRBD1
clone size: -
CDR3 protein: CASSVYNRGYSSGANVLTF
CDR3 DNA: TGTGCCAGCAGCGTATATAACAGGGGATACTCCTCTGGGGCCAACGTCCTGACTTTC

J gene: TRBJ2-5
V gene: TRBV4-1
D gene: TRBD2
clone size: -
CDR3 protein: CASSQDQGGGAETQYF
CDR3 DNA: TGCGCCAGCAGCCAAGATCAAGGCGGGGGGGCAGAGACCCAGTACTTC

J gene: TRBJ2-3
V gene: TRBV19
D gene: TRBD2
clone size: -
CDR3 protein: CASSLGLAGDLDTQYF
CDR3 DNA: TGTGCCAGTAGTCTCGGACTAGCGGGGGATCTGGATACGCAGTATTTT

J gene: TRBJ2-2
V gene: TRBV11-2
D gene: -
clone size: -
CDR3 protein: CASSFLARGNTGELFF
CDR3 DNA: TGTGCCAGCAGCTTCCTCGCGCGGGGGAACACCGGGGAGCTGTTTTTT

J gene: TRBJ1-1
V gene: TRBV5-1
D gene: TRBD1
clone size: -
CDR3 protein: CASSARQGMNTEAFF
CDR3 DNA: TGCGCCAGCAGCGCGAGACAGGGCATGAACACTGAAGCTTTCTTT

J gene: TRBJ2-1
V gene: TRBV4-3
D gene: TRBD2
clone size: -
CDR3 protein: CASSQDWRGAYNEQFF
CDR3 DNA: TGCGCCAGCAGCCAAGACTGGCGGGGGGCCTACAATGAGCAGTTCTTC

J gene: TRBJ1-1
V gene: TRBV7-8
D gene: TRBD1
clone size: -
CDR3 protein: CASSFAGTGIEAFF
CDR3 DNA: TGTGCCAGCAGCTTTGCCGGGACAGGCATTGAAGCTTTCTTT

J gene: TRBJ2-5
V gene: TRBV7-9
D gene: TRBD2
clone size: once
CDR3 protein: CASSLGLASVLETQYF
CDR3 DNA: TGTGCCAGCAGCTTGGGACTAGCGAGTGTTTTGGAGACCCAGTACTTC

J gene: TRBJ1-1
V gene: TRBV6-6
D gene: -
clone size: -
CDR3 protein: CASSYSVRNTEAFF
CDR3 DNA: TGTGCCAGCAGTTACTCGGTGAGGAACACTGAAGCTTTCTTT

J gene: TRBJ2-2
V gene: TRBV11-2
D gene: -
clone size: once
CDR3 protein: CASSMLPGQNTGELFF
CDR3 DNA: TGTGCCAGCAGCATGCTACCGGGACAGAACACCGGGGAGCTGTTTTTT

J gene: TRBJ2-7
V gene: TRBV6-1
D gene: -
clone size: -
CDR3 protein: CASSVTGRGYEQYF
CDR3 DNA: TGTGCCAGCAGTGTCACAGGGAGAGGGTACGAGCAGTACTTC

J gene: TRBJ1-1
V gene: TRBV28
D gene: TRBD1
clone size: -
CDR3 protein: CASSRDSLNTEAFF
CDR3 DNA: TGTGCCAGCAGCAGGGACAGTTTGAACACTGAAGCTTTCTTT

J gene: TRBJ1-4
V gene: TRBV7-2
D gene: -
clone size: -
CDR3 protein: CASSLFDSEVPNEKLFF
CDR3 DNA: TGTGCCAGCAGCTTATTTGACAGCGAGGTCCCTAATGAAAAACTGTTTTTT

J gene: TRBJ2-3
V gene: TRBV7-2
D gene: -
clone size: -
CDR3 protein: CASSLIRGPDTQYF
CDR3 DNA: TGTGCCAGCAGCTTAATCAGGGGCCCAGATACGCAGTATTTT

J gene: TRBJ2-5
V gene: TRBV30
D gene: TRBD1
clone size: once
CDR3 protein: CAFYLATGGETQYF
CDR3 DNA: TGTGCCTTCTACCTGGCGACAGGGGGAGAGACCCAGTACTTC

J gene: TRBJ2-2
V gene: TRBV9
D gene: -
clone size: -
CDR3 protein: CASTGTGELFF
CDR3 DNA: TGTGCCAGCACCGGGACCGGGGAGCTGTTTTTT

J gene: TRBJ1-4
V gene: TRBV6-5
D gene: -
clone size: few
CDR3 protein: CASSFGLNEKLFF
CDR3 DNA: TGTGCCAGCAGTTTTGGCCTTAATGAAAAACTGTTTTTT

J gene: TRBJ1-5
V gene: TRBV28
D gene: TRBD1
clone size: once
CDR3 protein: CASSTGQGVYNQPQHF
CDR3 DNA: TGTGCCAGCAGTACCGGACAGGGGGTTTACAATCAGCCCCAGCATTTT

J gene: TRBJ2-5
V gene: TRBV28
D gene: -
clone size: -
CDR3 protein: CASSFLAWLDERGAHQETQYF
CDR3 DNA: TGTGCCAGCAGTTTTTTAGCCTGGCTGGACGAACGGGGGGCCCACCAAGAGACCCAGTACTTC

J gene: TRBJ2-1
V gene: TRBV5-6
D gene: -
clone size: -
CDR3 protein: CASSPGLDNEQFF
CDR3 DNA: TGTGCCAGCAGCCCGGGACTGGACAATGAGCAGTTCTTC

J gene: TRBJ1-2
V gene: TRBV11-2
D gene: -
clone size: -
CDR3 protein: CASSQGTGIIYGYTF
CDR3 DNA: TGTGCCAGCAGCCAGGGTACAGGGATAATCTATGGCTACACCTTC

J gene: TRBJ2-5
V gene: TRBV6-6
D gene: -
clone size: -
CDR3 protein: CASSYPLTGETQYF
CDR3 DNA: TGTGCCAGCAGTTACCCCCTGACAGGCGAGACCCAGTACTTC

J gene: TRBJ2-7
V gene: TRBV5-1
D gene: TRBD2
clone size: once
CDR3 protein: CASSASGRGSYEQYF
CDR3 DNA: TGCGCCAGCAGCGCTAGCGGGAGGGGCTCCTACGAGCAGTACTTC

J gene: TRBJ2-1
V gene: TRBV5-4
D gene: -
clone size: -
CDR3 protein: CASSLLPGVNEQFF
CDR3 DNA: TGTGCCAGCAGCTTGTTACCAGGGGTCAATGAGCAGTTCTTC